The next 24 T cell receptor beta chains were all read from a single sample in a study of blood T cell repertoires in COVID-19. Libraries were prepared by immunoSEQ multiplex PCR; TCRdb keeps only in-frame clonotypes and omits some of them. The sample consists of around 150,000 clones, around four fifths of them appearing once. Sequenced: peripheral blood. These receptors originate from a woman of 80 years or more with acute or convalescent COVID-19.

The CDR3 DNA reads TGCGCCAGCAGCTCCTCCGGGACAGCTTACACTGAAGCTTTCTTT. Its protein product is CASSSSGTAYTEAFF. J is TRBJ1-1 and V is TRBV5-1; 7 nucleotides align to TRBD1. After removal of 3 bases from V and 3 bases from J, the junction contained 8 bases not matched to a gene. The CDR3 length is 15 residues. CDR1 is SGHRS, CDR2 YFSETQ, per germline.

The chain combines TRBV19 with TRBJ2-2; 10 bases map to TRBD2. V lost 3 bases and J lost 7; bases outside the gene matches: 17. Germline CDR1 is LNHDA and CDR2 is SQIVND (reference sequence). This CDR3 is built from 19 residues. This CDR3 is CASSMRVAGGRTGGGELFF. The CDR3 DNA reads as TGTGCCAGTAGTATGCGGGTAGCGGGAGGTCGGACGGGCGGCGGGGAGCTGTTTTTT.

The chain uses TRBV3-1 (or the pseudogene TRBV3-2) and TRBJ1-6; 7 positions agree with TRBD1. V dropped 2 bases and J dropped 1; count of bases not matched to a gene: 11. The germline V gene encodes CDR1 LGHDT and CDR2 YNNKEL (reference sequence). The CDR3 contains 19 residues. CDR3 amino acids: CASSQNGQVAVSYNSPLHF. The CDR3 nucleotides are TGTGCCAGCAGCCAAAACGGACAGGTCGCGGTATCCTATAATTCACCCCTCCACTTT.

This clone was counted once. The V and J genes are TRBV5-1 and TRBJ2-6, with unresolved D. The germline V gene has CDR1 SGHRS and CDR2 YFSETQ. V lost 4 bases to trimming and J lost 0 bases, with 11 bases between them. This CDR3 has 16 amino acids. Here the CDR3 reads CASSLSVSSGANVLTF. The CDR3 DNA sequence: TGCGCCAGCAGCCTATCGGTTAGCTCTGGGGCCAACGTCCTGACTTTC.

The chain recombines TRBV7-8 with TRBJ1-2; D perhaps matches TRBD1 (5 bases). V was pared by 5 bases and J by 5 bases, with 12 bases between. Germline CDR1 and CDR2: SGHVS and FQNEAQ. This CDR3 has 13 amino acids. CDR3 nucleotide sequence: TGTGCCAGCAGCAGAGGGGAGGGATATGGCTACACCTTC. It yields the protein CASSRGEGYGYTF.

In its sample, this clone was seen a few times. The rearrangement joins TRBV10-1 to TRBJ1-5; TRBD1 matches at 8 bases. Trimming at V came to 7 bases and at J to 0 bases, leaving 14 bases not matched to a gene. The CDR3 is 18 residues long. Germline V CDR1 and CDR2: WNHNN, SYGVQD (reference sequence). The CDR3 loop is CASKVDRGSRFSNQPQHF. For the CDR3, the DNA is TGCGCCAGCAAGGTAGACAGGGGCTCCCGATTTAGCAATCAGCCCCAGCATTTT.

CDR3 region: CASSQTGDEQYF. DNA of the CDR3: TGCGCCAGCAGCCAGACGGGAGACGAGCAGTACTTC. V is TRBV5-1 and J is TRBJ2-7, with D perhaps TRBD2 (6 bases). V shed 4 bases and J shed 5 bases, with 10 bases lying between them. The length of the CDR3 is 12 residues. The germline V gene encodes CDR1 SGHRS and CDR2 YFSETQ.

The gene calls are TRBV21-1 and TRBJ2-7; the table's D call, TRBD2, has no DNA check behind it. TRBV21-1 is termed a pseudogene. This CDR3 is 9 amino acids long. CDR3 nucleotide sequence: TGTGCCAGCAGCTTCCGGGGGGTCTTC. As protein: CASSFRGVF.

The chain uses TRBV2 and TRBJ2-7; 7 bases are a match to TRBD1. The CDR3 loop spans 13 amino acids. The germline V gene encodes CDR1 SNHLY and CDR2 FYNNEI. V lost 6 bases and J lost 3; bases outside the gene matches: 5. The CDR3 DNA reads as TGTGCCAGCAGCCCCGACAGGGACTACGAGCAGTACTTC. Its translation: CASSPDRDYEQYF.

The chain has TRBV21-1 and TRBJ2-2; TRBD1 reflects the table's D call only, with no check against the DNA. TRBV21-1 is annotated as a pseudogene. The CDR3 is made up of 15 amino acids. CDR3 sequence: CASGLTGANTGELFF. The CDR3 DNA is TGTGCCAGCGGACTGACAGGGGCGAACACCGGGGAGCTGTTTTTT.

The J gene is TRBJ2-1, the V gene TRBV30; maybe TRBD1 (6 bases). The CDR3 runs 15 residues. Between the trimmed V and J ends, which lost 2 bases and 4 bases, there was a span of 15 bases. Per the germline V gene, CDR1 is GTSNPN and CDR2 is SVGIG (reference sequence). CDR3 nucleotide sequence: TGTGCCTGGAGTTTCGGCAGGGGAAATTACAATGAGCAGTTCTTC. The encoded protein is CAWSFGRGNYNEQFF.

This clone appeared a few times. Here the CDR3 DNA reads TGTGCCAGTAGTTACAGGGGGAGTAACTATGGCTACACCTTC. The encoded protein is CASSYRGSNYGYTF. V usage is TRBV19 and J usage is TRBJ1-2; 8 positions match TRBD1. J gave up 1 base and V 5 bases, and 3 bases lay outside the gene matches. Germline loops: CDR1 LNHDA, CDR2 SQIVND (reference sequence). This CDR3 has 14 residues.

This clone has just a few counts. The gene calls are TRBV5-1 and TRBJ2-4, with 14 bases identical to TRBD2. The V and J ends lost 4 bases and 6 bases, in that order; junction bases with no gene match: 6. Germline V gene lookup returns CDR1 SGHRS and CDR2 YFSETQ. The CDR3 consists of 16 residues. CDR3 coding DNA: TGCGCCAGCAGCGGAGGGACTAGCGGGAGAGGAAACATTCAGTACTTC. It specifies CASSGGTSGRGNIQYF.

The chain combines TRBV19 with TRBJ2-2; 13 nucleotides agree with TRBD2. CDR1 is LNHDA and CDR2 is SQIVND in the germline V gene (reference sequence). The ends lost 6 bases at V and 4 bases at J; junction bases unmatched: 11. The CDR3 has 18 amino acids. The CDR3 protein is CASRRRTSGRRVTGELFF. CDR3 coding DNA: TGTGCCAGTAGACGAAGGACTAGCGGGAGACGGGTCACCGGGGAGCTGTTTTTT.

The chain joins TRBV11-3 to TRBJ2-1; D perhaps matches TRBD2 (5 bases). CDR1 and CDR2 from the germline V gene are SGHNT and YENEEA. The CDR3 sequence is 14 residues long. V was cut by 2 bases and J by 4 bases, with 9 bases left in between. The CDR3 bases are TGTGCCAGCAGCTTACGCGGGTTGTACAATGAGCAGTTCTTC. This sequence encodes CASSLRGLYNEQFF.

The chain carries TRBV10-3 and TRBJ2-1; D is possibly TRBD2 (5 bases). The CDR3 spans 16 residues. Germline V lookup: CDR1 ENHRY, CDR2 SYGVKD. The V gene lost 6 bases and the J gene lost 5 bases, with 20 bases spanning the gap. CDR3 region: CAISTGRGGGNNEQFF. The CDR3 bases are TGTGCCATCAGCACTGGAAGAGGAGGAGGAAACAATGAGCAGTTCTTC.

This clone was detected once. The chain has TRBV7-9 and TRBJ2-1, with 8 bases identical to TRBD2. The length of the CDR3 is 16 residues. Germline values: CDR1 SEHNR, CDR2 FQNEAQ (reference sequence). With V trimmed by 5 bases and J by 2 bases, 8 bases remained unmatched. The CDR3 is CASSPQRLAPYNEQFF. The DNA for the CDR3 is TGTGCCAGCAGCCCCCAAAGACTAGCGCCCTACAATGAGCAGTTCTTC.

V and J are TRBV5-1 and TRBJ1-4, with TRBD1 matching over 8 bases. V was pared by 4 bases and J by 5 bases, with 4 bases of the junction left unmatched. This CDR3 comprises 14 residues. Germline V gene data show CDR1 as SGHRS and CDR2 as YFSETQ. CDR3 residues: CASSPGQANEKLFF. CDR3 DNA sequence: TGCGCCAGCAGCCCGGGACAGGCGAATGAAAAACTGTTTTTT.

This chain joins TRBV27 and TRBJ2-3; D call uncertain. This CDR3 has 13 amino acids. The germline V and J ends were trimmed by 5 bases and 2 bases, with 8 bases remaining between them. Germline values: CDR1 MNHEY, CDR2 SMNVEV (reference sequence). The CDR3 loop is CASSQSNTDTQYF. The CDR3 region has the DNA TGTGCCAGCAGTCAATCAAACACAGATACGCAGTATTTT.

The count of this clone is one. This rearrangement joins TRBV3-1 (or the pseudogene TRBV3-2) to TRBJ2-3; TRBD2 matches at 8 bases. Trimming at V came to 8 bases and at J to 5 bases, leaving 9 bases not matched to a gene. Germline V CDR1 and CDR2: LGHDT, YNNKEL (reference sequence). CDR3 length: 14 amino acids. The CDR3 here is CASARGLAGDTQYF. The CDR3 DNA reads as TGTGCCAGCGCCAGGGGCCTAGCGGGAGATACGCAGTATTTT.

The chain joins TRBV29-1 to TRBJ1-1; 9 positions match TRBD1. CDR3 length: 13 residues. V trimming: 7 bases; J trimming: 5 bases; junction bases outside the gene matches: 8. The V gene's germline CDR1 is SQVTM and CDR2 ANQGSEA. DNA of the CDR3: TGCAGCGGGCGGGACAGGGTAGGAACTGAAGCTTTCTTT. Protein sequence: CSGRDRVGTEAFF.

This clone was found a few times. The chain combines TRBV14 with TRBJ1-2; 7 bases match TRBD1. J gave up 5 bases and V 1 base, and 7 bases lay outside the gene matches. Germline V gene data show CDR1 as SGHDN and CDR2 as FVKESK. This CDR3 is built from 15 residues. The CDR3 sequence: CASSQGQGEEYGYTF. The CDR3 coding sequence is TGTGCCAGCAGCCAAGGCCAGGGGGAGGAGTATGGCTACACCTTC.

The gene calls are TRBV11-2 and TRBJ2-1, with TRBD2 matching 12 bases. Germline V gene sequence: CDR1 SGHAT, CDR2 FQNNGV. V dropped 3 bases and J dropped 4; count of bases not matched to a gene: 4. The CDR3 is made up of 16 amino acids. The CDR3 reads CASSFRTSGAYNEQFF. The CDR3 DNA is TGTGCCAGCAGCTTCAGGACTAGCGGGGCTTACAATGAGCAGTTCTTC.

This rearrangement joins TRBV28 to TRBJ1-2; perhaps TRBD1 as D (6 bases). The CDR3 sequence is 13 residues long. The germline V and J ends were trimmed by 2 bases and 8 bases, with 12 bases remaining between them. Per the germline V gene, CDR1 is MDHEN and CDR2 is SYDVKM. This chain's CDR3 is CASSLQRDIGYTF. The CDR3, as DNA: TGTGCCAGCAGTTTACAACGGGACATCGGCTACACCTTC.